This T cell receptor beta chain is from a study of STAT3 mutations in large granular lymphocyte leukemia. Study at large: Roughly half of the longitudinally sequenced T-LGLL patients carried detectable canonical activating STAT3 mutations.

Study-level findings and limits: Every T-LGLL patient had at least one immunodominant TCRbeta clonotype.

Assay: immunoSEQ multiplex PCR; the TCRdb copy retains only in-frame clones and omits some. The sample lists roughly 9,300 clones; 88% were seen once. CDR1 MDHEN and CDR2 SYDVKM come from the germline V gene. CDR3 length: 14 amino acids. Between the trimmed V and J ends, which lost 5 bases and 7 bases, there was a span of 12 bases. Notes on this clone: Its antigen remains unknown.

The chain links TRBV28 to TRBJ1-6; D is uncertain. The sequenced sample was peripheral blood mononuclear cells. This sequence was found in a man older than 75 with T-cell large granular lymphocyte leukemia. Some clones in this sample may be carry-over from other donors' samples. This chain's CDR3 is CASSLGIFNSPLHF. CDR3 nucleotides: TGTGCCAGCAGTCTAGGGATCTTCAATTCACCCCTCCACTTT.